Presented here are 4 T cell receptor beta chains from one specimen sequenced in a study of cytomegalovirus exposure and HLA in healthy donors. Use of 60 Vbeta and 13 Jbeta primers characterized the PCR. The data were produced by immunoSEQ multiplex PCR, yet TCRdb's version contains in-frame clones alone and is incomplete. Of more than 100,000 clones listed, 75% to 90% are singletons. The sample consisted of PBMCs. These receptor sequences come from a female donor in good health and CMV-seropositive.

This clone was detected only once. This chain links TRBV11-2 with TRBJ1-1; D perhaps matches TRBD1 (5 bases). Trimming stripped 5 bases from V and 4 bases from J, with 11 bases between. Germline V gene data show CDR1 as SGHAT and CDR2 as FQNNGV. This CDR3 has 13 amino acids. CDR3 protein: CASSPSRGTEAFF. CDR3 bases: TGTGCCAGCAGCCCTTCTAGGGGCACTGAAGCTTTCTTT. The whole variable domain, remainder taken from reference TRBV11-2 and TRBJ1-1, is EAGVAQSPRYKIIEKRQSVAFWCNPISGHATLYWYQQILGQGPKLLIQFQNNGVVDDSQLPKDRFSAERLKGVDSTLKIQPAKLEDSAVYLCASSPSRGTEAFFGQGTRLTVV.

The V and J genes are TRBV5-6 and TRBJ2-2, with 9 bases aligning to TRBD1. There are 15 residues in the CDR3. The junction had 3 bases not matched to a gene; V was cut back by 4 bases and J by 2 bases. Germline V lookup: CDR1 SGHDT, CDR2 YYEEEE. CDR3 residues: CASSPDRGNTGELFF. In DNA form, the CDR3 reads TGTGCCAGCAGCCCGGACAGGGGAAACACCGGGGAGCTGTTTTTT.

This CDR3 reads CASSLNSPGPRETQYF. The CDR3 nucleotides read TGTGCCAGCAGCTTGAACTCTCCAGGGCCCCGCGAGACCCAGTACTTC. The V call is TRBV7-7, the J call TRBJ2-5, with D possibly TRBD1 on 5 matching bases. In germline, CDR1 is SSHAT, CDR2 FNYEAQ (reference sequence). The V end was cut by 3 bases, the J end by 5 bases, with 19 bases between. The CDR3 has 16 residues.

This clone was seen only a few times. The chain has TRBV6-1 and TRBJ1-3, with D possibly being TRBD1 (5 bases). V dropped 1 base and J dropped 0 bases, with 7 bases sitting between them. The length of the CDR3 is 15 residues. Germline V CDR1 and CDR2: MNHNS, SASEGT. This CDR3 is CASSEDRSSGNTIYF. The CDR3 DNA reads as TGTGCCAGCAGTGAAGACAGGTCCTCTGGAAACACCATATATTTT.